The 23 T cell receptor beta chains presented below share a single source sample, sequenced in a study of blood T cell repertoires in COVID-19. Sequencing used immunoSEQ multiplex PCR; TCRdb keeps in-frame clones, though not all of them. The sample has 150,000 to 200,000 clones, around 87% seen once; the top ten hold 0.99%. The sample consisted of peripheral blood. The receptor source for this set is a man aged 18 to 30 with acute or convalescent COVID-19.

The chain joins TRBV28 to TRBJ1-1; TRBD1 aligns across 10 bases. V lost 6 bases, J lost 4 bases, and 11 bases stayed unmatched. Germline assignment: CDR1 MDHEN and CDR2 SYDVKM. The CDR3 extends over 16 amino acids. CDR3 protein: CASSITGTGVATEAFF. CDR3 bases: TGTGCCAGCAGCATAACCGGGACAGGGGTTGCCACTGAAGCTTTCTTT. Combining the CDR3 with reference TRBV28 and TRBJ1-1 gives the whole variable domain DVKVTQSSRYLVKRTGEKVFLECVQDMDHENMFWYRQDPGLGLRLIYFSYDVKMKEKGDIPEGYSVSREKKERFSLILESASTNQTSMYLCASSITGTGVATEAFFGQGTRLTVV.

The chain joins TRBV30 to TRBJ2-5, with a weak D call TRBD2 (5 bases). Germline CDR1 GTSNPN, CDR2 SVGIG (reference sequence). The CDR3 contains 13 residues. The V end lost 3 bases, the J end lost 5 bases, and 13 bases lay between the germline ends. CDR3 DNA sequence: TGTGCCTGGAGGAGGGCCTACCTCGAGACCCAGTACTTC. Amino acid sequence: CAWRRAYLETQYF.

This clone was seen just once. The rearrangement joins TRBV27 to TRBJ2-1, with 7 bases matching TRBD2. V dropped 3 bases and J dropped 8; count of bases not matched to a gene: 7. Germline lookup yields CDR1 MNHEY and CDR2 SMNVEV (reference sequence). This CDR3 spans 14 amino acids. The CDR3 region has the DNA TGTGCCAGCAGTTTCGTAGCGGGCGTGGATGAGCAGTTCTTC. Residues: CASSFVAGVDEQFF.

CDR3 nucleotides: TGTGCCTGGATCACGGGAGGGGGGGCCGAAGAGACCCAGTACTTC. Its translation is CAWITGGGAEETQYF. This sequence joins TRBV30 and TRBJ2-5, with TRBD2 matching 8 bases. Germline V gene data show CDR1 as GTSNPN and CDR2 as SVGIG (reference sequence). The J segment lost 3 bases and the V segment lost 4 bases, leaving 10 bases of the junction unmatched. The CDR3 has 15 residues.

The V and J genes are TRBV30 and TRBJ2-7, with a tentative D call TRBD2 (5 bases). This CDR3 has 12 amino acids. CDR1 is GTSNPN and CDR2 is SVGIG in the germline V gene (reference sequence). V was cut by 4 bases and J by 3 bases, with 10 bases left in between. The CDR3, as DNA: TGTGCCTGGACGGGGTACAACTACGAGCAGTACTTC. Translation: CAWTGYNYEQYF.

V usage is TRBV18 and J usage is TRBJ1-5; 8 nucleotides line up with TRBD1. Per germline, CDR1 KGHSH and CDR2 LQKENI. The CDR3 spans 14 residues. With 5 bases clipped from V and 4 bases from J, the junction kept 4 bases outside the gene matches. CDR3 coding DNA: TGTGCCAGCTCATCAACAGGGGGAAATCAGCCCCAGCATTTT. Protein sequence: CASSSTGGNQPQHF.

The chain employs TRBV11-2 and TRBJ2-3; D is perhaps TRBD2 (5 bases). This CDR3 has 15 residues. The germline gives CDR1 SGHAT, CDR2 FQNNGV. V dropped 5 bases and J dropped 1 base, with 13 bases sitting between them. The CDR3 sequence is CASSERPGGTDTQYF. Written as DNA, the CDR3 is TGTGCCAGCAGCGAGCGGCCCGGGGGCACAGATACGCAGTATTTT.

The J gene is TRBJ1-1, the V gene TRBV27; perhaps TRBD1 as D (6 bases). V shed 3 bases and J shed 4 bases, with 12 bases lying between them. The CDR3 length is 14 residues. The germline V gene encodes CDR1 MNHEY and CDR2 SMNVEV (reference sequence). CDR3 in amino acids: CASSLGGLGTEAFF. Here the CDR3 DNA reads TGTGCCAGCAGTTTGGGGGGGCTGGGCACTGAAGCTTTCTTT.

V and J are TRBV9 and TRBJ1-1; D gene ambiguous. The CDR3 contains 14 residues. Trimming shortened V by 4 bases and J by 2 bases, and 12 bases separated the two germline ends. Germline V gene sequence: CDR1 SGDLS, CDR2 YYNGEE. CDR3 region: CASSPLTGNTEAFF. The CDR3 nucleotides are TGTGCCAGCAGCCCCCTGACGGGAAACACTGAAGCTTTCTTT.

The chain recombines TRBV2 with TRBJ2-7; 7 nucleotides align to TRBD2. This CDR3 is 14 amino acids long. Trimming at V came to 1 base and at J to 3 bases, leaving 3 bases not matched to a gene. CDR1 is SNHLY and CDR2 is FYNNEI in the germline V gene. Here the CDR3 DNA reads TGTGCCAGCAGTGAAGGGCCGGGAGGCTACGAGCAGTACGTC. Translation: CASSEGPGGYEQYV.

The CDR3 nucleotides read TGTGCCAGCAGCGTAGAAGGGCGGGGGACCTACGAGCAGTACTTC. Translated: CASSVEGRGTYEQYF. The chain couples TRBV9 to TRBJ2-7; 7 bases agree with TRBD2. Germline V gene data show CDR1 as SGDLS and CDR2 as YYNGEE. V lost 0 bases to trimming and J lost 2 bases; unmatched junction nucleotides: 5. The length of the CDR3 is 15 residues.

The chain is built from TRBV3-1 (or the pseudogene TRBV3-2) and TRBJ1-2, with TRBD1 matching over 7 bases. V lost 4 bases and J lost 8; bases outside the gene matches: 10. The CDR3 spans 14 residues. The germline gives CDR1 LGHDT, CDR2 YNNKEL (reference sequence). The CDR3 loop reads CASSLGNRGGGYTF. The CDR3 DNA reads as TGTGCCAGCAGCCTAGGAAACAGAGGGGGCGGCTACACCTTC.

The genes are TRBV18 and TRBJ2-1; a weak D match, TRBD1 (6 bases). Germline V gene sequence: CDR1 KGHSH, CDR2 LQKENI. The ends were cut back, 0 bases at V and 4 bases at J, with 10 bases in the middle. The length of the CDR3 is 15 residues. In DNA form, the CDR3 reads TGTGCCAGCTCACCACCTGGGACAATTTACAATGAGCAGTTCTTC. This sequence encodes CASSPPGTIYNEQFF.

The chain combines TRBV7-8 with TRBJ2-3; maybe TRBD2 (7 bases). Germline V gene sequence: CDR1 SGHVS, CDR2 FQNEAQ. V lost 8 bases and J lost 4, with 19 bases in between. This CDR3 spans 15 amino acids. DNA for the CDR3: TGTGCCAGCGTAAAGGGGGGGGGCCCCCCAGATACGCAGTATTTT. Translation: CASVKGGGPPDTQYF.

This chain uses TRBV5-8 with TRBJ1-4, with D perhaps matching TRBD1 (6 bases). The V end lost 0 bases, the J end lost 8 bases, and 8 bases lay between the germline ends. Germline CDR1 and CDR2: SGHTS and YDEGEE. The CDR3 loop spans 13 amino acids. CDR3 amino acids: CASSLDREEKLFF. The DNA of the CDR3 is TGTGCCAGCAGCTTGGACAGGGAGGAAAAACTGTTTTTT.

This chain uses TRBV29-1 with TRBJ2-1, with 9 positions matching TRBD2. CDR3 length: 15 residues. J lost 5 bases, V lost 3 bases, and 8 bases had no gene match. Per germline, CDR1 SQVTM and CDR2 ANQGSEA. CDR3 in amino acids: CSVDLAGGLDNEQFF. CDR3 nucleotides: TGCAGCGTTGATCTGGCGGGGGGGCTGGACAATGAGCAGTTCTTC.

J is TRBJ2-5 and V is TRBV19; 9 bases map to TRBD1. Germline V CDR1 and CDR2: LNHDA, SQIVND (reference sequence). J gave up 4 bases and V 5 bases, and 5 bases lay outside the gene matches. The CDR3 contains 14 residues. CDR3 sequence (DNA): TGTGCCAGTAGTGCCCACAGGGGGCGAGAGACCCAGTACTTC. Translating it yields CASSAHRGRETQYF.

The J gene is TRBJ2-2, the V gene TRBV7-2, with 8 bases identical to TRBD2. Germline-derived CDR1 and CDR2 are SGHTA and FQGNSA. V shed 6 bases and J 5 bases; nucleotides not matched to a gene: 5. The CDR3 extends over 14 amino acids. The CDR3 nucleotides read TGTGCCAGCAGGCGGGGGGCCCTGACCGGGGAGCTGTTTTTT. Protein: CASRRGALTGELFF.

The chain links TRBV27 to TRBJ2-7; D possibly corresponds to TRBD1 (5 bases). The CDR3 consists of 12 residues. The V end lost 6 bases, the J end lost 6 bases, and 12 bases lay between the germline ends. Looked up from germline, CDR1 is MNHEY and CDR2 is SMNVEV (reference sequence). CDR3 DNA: TGTGCCAGCAGAAGGGGATCGGGCGAGCAGTACGTC. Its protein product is CASRRGSGEQYV.

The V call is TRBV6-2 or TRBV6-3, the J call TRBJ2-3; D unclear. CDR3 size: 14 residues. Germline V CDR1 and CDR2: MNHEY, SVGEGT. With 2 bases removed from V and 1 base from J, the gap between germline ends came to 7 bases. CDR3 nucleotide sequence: TGTGCCAGCAGTTACAGACAACGCACAGATACGCAGTATTTT. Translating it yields CASSYRQRTDTQYF.

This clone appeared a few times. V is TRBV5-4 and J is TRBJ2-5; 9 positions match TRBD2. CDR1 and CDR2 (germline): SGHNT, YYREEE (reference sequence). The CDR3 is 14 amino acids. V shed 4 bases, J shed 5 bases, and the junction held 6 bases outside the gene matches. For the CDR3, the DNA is TGTGCCAGCAGCCGCGGGGGGGTTAAGGAGACCCAGTACTTC. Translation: CASSRGGVKETQYF.

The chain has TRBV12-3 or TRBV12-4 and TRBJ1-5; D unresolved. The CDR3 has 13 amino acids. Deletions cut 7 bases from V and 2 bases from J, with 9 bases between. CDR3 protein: CASTEGGNQPQHF. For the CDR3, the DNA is TGTGCCAGCACCGAGGGAGGCAATCAGCCCCAGCATTTT.

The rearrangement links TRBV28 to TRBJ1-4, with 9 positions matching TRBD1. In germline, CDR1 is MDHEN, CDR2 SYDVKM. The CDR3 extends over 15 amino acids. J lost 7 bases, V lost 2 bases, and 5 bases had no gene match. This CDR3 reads CASSLEGQGSEKLFF. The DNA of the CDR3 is TGTGCCAGCAGTTTAGAGGGACAGGGATCTGAAAAACTGTTTTTT. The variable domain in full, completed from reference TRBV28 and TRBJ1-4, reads DVKVTQSSRYLVKRTGEKVFLECVQDMDHENMFWYRQDPGLGLRLIYFSYDVKMKEKGDIPEGYSVSREKKERFSLILESASTNQTSMYLCASSLEGQGSEKLFFGSGTQLSVL.